The 4 T cell receptor beta chains below come from one sample, sequenced in a study of blood T cell repertoires in COVID-19. Produced via immunoSEQ multiplex PCR; TCRdb's table is partial and in-frame only. The sample shows about 48,000 clones, under 90% of them seen only once. Specimen: peripheral blood. These receptors were taken from a woman older than 75 with COVID-19, enrolled during active disease.

This clone came up a few times. The CDR3 nucleotides are TGTGCCAGTAGGATTGTAATGGGAGCTGAAGCTTTCTTT. Its translation is CASRIVMGAEAFF. V usage is TRBV19 and J usage is TRBJ1-1; D is unclear. Per the germline V gene, CDR1 is LNHDA and CDR2 is SQIVND (reference sequence). With 6 bases removed from V and 6 bases from J, the gap between germline ends came to 14 bases. CDR3 length equals 13 residues.

The genes are TRBV28 and TRBJ1-3; 8 bases are shared with TRBD1. The CDR3 consists of 17 residues. Germline V gene data show CDR1 as MDHEN and CDR2 as SYDVKM. J was trimmed by 2 bases and V by 4 bases; bases with no gene match: 10. The DNA of the CDR3 is TGTGCCAGCAGTTCTCCCCCAGGGGGCCGCACTGGAAACACCATATATTTT. This codes for CASSSPPGGRTGNTIYF.

The chain carries TRBV6-6 and TRBJ1-3, with D uncertain. Per the germline V gene, CDR1 is MNHNY and CDR2 is SVGAGI (reference sequence). CDR3 length: 14 residues. V gave up 8 bases and J gave up 8 bases, with 19 bases separating them. This CDR3 is CASRGQAGKDTIYF. In DNA, the CDR3 is TGTGCCAGCCGAGGGCAGGCCGGAAAAGACACCATATATTTT.

The rearrangement links TRBV12-3 or TRBV12-4 to TRBJ1-2; the D is unclear. The CDR3 consists of 12 residues. Trimming cost V 7 bases and J 4 bases, with 10 bases left between them. The CDR3 loop reads CASTRRTYGYTF. The CDR3 coding sequence is TGTGCCAGCACCCGGAGGACCTATGGCTACACCTTC.